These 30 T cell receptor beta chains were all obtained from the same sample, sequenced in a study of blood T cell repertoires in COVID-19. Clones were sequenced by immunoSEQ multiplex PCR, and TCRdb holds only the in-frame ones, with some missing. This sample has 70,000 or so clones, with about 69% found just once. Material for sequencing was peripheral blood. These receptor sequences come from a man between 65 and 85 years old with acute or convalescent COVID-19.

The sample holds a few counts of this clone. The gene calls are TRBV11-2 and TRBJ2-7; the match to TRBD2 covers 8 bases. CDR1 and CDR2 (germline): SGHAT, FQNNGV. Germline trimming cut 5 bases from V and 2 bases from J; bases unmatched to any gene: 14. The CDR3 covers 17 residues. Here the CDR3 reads CASSPRVAGTNPYEQYF. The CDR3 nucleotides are TGTGCCAGCAGCCCGAGGGTAGCGGGAACAAATCCCTACGAGCAGTACTTC. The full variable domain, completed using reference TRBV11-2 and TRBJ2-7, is EAGVAQSPRYKIIEKRQSVAFWCNPISGHATLYWYQQILGQGPKLLIQFQNNGVVDDSQLPKDRFSAERLKGVDSTLKIQPAKLEDSAVYLCASSPRVAGTNPYEQYFGPGTRLTVT.

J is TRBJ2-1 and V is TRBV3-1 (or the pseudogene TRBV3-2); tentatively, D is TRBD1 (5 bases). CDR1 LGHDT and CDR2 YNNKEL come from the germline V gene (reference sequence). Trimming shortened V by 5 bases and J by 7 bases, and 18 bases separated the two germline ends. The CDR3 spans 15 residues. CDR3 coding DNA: TGTGCCAGCAGCTTTGGGCAGGGTTTATTTAATGAGCAGTTCTTC. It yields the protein CASSFGQGLFNEQFF.

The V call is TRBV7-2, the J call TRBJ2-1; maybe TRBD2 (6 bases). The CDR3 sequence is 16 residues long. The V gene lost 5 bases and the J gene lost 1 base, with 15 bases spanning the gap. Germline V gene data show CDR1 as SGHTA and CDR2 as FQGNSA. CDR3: CASSLGGAGSYNEQFF. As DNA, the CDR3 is TGTGCCAGCAGCCTCGGAGGGGCGGGGTCCTACAATGAGCAGTTCTTC.

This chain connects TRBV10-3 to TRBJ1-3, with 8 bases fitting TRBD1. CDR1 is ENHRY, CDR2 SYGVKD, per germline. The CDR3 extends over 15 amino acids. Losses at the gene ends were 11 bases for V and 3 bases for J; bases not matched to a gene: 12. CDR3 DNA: TGTGCCGGCGCAGGGGGCAGCTATGTTGGAAACACCATATATTTT. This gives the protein CAGAGGSYVGNTIYF.

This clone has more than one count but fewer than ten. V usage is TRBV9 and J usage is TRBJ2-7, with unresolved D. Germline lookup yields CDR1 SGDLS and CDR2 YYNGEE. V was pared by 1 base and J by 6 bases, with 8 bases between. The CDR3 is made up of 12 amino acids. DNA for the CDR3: TGTGCCAGCAGCGTAAACTCGGGCGAGCAGTACTTC. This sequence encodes CASSVNSGEQYF.

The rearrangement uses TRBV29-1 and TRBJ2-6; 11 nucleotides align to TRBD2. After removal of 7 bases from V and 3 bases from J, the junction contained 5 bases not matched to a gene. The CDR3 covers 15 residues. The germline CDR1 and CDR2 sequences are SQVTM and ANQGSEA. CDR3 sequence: CSAVLAGDGANVLTF. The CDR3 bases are TGCAGCGCCGTACTAGCGGGAGATGGGGCCAACGTCCTGACTTTC.

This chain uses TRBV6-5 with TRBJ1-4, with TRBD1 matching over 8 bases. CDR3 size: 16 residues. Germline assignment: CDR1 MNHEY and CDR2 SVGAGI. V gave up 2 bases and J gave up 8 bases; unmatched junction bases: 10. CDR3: CASSYPPQGAGEKLFF. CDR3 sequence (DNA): TGTGCCAGCAGTTACCCGCCCCAGGGGGCGGGGGAAAAACTGTTTTTT.

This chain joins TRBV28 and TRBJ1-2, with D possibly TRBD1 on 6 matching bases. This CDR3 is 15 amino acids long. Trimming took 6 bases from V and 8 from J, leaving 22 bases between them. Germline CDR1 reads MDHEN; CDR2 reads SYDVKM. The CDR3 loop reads CASSPIDRSTGGYTF. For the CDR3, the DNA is TGTGCCAGCAGCCCCATCGACAGGTCGACCGGGGGCTACACCTTC.

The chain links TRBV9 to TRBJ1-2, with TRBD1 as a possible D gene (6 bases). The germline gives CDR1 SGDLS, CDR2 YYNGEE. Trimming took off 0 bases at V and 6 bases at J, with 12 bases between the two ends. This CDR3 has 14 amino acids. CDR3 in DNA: TGTGCCAGCAGCGTAGGGGCAGGGGTCGATGGCTACACCTTC. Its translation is CASSVGAGVDGYTF.

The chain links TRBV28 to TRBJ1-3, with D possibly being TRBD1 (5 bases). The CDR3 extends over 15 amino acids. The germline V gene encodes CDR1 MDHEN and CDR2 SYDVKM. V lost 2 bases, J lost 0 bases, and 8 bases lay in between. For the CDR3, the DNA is TGTGCCAGCAGTTTACCAGGGTTCTCTGGAAACACCATATATTTT. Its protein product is CASSLPGFSGNTIYF.

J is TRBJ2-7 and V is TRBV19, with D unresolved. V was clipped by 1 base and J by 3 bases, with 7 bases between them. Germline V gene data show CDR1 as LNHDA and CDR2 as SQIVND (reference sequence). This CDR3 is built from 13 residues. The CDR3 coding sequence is TGTGCCAGTAGTATAGCCAGGAACTACGAGCAGTACTTC. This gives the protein CASSIARNYEQYF.

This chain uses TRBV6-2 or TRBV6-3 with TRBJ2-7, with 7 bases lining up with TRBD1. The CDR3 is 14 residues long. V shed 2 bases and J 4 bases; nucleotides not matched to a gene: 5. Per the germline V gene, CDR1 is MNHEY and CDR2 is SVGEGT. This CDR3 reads CASSYGQGDYEQYF. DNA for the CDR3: TGTGCCAGCAGTTACGGGCAGGGGGATTACGAGCAGTACTTC.

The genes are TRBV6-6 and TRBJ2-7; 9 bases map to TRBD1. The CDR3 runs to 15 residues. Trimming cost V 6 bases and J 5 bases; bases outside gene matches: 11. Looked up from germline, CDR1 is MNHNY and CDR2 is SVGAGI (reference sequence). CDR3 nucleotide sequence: TGTGCCAGCAGACGGCCGGGGACAGGGAAGAACGAGCAGTACTTC. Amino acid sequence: CASRRPGTGKNEQYF.

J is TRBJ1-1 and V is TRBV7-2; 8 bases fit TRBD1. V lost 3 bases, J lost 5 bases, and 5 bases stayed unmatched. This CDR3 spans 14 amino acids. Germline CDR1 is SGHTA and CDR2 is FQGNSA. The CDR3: CASSFSGQETEAFF. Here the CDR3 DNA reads TGTGCCAGCAGCTTCTCGGGACAGGAAACTGAAGCTTTCTTT.

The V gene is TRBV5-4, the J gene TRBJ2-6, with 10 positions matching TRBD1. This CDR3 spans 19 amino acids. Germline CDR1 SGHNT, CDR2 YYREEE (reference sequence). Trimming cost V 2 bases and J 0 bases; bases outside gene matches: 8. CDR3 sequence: CASSLPPGQGLSGANVLTF. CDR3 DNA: TGTGCCAGCAGCTTACCACCGGGACAGGGGCTCTCTGGGGCCAACGTCCTGACTTTC.

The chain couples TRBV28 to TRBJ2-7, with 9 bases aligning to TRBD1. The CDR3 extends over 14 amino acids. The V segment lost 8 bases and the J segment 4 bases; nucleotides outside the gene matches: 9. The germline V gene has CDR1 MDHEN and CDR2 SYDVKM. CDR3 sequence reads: CASSRTGEVYEQYF. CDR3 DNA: TGTGCCAGCTCTCGGACAGGGGAGGTTTACGAGCAGTACTTC.

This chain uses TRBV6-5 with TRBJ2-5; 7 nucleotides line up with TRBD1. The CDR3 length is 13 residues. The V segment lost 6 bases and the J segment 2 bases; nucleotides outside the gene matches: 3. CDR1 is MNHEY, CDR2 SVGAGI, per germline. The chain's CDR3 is CASRTGWQETQYF. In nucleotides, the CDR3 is TGTGCCAGCAGGACAGGGTGGCAAGAGACCCAGTACTTC.

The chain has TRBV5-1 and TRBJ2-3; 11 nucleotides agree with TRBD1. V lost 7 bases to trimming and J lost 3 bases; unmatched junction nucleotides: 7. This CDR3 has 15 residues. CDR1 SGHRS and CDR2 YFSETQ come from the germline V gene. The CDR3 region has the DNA TGCGCCAGCCGGGGACAGGGGGATCGGACAGATACGCAGTATTTT. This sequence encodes CASRGQGDRTDTQYF.

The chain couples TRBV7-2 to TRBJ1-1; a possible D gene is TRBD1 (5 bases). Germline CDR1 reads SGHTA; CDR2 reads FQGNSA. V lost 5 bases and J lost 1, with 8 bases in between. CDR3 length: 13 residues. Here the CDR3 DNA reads TGTGCCAGCAGCGCCACAGGGAACACTGAAGCTTTCTTT. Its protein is CASSATGNTEAFF.

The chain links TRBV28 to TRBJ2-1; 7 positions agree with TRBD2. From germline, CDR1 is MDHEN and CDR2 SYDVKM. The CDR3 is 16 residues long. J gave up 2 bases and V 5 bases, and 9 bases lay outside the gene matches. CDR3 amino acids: CASSTSGAGAYNEQFF. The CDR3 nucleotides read TGTGCCAGCAGTACGAGCGGGGCGGGAGCCTACAATGAGCAGTTCTTC.

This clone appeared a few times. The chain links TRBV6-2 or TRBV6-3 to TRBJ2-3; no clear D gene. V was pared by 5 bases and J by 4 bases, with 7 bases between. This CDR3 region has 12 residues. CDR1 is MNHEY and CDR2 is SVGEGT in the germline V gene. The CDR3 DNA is TGTGCCAGCAGTGGCCGGGCAGATACGCAGTATTTT. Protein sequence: CASSGRADTQYF.

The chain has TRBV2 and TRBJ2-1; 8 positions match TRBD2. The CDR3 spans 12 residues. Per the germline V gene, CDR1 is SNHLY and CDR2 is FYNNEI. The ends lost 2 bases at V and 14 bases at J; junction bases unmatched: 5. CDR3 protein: CASSEWGTREFF. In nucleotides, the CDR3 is TGTGCCAGCAGTGAATGGGGGACTAGAGAGTTCTTC.

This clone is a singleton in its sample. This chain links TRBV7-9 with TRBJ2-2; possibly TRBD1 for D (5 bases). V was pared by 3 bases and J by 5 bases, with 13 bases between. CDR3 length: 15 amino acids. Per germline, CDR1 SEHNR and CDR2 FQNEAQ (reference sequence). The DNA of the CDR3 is TGTGCCAGCAGCTTTAGCCCCCAGGGAACCGGGGAGCTGTTTTTT. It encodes CASSFSPQGTGELFF.

In nucleotides, the CDR3 is TGTGCCAGCAGCCAAGATACTAGCCGACACAATGAGCAGTTCTTC. Translated: CASSQDTSRHNEQFF. The chain uses TRBV3-1 (or the pseudogene TRBV3-2) and TRBJ2-1; possible D gene TRBD2, 6 bases. The CDR3 covers 15 residues. The germline V and J ends were trimmed by 0 bases and 5 bases, with 11 bases remaining between them. Germline CDR1 reads LGHDT; CDR2 reads YNNKEL (reference sequence).

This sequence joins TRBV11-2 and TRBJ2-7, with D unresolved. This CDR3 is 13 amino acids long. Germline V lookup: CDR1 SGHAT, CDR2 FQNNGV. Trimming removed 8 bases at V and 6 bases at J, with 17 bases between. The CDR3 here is CASAGHPQAEQYF. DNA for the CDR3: TGTGCCAGCGCTGGGCACCCCCAAGCCGAGCAGTACTTC. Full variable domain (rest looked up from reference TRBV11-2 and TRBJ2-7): EAGVAQSPRYKIIEKRQSVAFWCNPISGHATLYWYQQILGQGPKLLIQFQNNGVVDDSQLPKDRFSAERLKGVDSTLKIQPAKLEDSAVYLCASAGHPQAEQYFGPGTRLTVT.

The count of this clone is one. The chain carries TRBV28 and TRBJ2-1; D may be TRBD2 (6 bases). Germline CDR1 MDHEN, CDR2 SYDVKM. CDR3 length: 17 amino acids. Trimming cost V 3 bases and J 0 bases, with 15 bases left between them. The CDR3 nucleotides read TGTGCCAGCAGTTTTCAACAGCGGGCGGGCTCCTACAATGAGCAGTTCTTC. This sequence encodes CASSFQQRAGSYNEQFF.

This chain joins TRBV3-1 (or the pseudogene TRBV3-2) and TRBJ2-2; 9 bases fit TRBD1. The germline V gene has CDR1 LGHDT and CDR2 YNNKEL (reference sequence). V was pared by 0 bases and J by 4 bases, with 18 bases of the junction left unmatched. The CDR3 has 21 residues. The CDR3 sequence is CASSQDPPPGTGIQGTGELFF. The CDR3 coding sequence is TGTGCCAGCAGCCAAGACCCTCCCCCCGGGACAGGGATTCAGGGCACCGGGGAGCTGTTTTTT.

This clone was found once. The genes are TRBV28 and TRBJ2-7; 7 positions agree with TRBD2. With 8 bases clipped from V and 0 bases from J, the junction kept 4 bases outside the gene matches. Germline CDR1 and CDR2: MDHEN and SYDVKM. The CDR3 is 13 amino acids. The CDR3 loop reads CASLGGTSYEQYF. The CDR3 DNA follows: TGTGCCAGCCTCGGGGGGACCTCCTACGAGCAGTACTTC. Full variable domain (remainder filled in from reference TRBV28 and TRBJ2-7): DVKVTQSSRYLVKRTGEKVFLECVQDMDHENMFWYRQDPGLGLRLIYFSYDVKMKEKGDIPEGYSVSREKKERFSLILESASTNQTSMYLCASLGGTSYEQYFGPGTRLTVT.

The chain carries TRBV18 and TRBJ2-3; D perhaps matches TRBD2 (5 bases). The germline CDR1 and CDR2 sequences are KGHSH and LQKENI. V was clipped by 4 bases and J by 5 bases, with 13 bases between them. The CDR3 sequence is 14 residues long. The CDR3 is CASSLLPRGDTQYF. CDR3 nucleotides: TGTGCCAGCTCACTCCTACCTCGGGGAGATACGCAGTATTTT.

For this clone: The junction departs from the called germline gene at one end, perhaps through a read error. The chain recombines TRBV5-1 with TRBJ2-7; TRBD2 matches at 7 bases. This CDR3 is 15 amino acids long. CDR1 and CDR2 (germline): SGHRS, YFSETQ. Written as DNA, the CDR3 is TGCGCCAGCAGCTTGAGGGCTAGCGGCTCCCACGAGCAGTACTTC. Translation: CASSLRASGSHEQYF.